The 8 T cell receptor beta chains given below trace back to one sample, sequenced in a study of CD8 T cells in ankylosing spondylitis (dated by TCRdb to about 2017). Receptors were amplified or captured by 5' RACE. The sequencing machine was an Illumina HiSeq 2500. In TCRdb, the public reads were trimmed at Q25 with fastp and aligned with MiXCR, with productive beta chains retained. A single entry per CDR3 protein holds the most common genes and DNA from its merged rows. The sample yields roughly 86,000 distinct CDR3 sequences; about 8.1% were counted once. The ten top clones hold over 4.5% of the sample. The sequencing sample was made of blood, either unsorted or a sorted T cell fraction (not recorded which). The receptors here all came from a male donor with ankylosing spondylitis or in good health (not recorded which).

This clonotype was seen repeatedly, ten times or more. V is TRBV12-3 or TRBV12-4 and J is TRBJ1-1; D is unresolved. There are 14 residues in the CDR3. Trimming removed 1 base at V and 0 bases at J, with 6 bases between. CDR3 nucleotide sequence: TGTGCCAGCAGTTTAGATCGGGTGAACACTGAAGCTTTCTTT. Translation: CASSLDRVNTEAFF.

This clonotype was seen ten or more times. This sequence joins TRBV5-5 and TRBJ1-5, with D possibly being TRBD1 (5 bases). V was shortened by 4 bases and J by 4 bases, with 15 bases between the two germline ends. The CDR3 loop spans 15 amino acids. From germline, CDR1 is SGHKS and CDR2 YYEKEE (reference sequence). The CDR3 nucleotides are TGTGCCAGCAGCCGGACGAATCGACAGAATCAGCCCCAGCATTTT. This encodes CASSRTNRQNQPQHF.

This clonotype was counted at least ten times. The rearrangement uses TRBV29-1 and TRBJ2-3; TRBD1 aligns across 10 bases. The CDR3 spans 14 residues. Unmatched junction bases numbered 5, after V lost 2 bases and J lost 6 bases. Germline CDR1 is SQVTM and CDR2 is ANQGSEA. The CDR3 region is CSVETTGGSDTQYF. The CDR3 DNA is TGCAGCGTTGAAACGACAGGGGGCTCTGATACGCAGTATTTT.

Ten or more counts support this clonotype. The rearrangement links TRBV10-3 to TRBJ1-3; D remains unclear. Germline V lookup: CDR1 ENHRY, CDR2 SYGVKD. The CDR3 runs 14 residues. V dropped 6 bases and J dropped 0 bases, with 9 bases sitting between them. The CDR3 DNA is TGTGCCATCAGCGAAAAGAGCTCTGGAAACACCATATATTTT. Translating gives CAISEKSSGNTIYF.

This clonotype appeared many times. The rearrangement joins TRBV10-3 to TRBJ2-7; no definite D call. The germline V gene encodes CDR1 ENHRY and CDR2 SYGVKD. Between the trimmed V and J ends, which lost 4 bases and 0 bases, there was a span of 4 bases. This CDR3 has 12 residues. As DNA, the CDR3 is TGTGCCATCAGTGGAACCTCCTACGAGCAGTACTTC. Translation: CAISGTSYEQYF.

As regards this clonotype: This may be a read error, as it is one base from a much larger clone. The chain links TRBV5-3 to TRBJ2-5; no clear D gene. TRBV5-3 belongs to the ORF category, with a function that is uncertain. Trimming shortened V by 2 bases and J by 1 base, and 9 bases separated the two germline ends. CDR3 length: 14 amino acids. Here the CDR3 reads CARSFFDFQETQYF. CDR3 nucleotide sequence: TGTGCCAGAAGCTTTTTCGACTTCCAAGAGACCCAGTACTTC.

This clonotype has a count of ten or more. This sequence joins TRBV9 and TRBJ2-7; a possible D gene is TRBD1 (6 bases). The CDR3 runs 13 residues. Trimming left V 0 bases short and J 2 bases short, with 6 bases between. Germline V CDR1 and CDR2: SGDLS, YYNGEE. The CDR3 DNA reads as TGTGCCAGCAGCGTAGGGACAGCCTACGAGCAGTACTTC. This encodes CASSVGTAYEQYF.

V usage is TRBV20-1 and J usage is TRBJ2-7; 12 nucleotides match TRBD2. The CDR3 has 15 residues. After removal of 4 bases from V and 7 bases from J, the junction contained 11 bases not matched to a gene. Germline CDR1 reads DFQATT; CDR2 reads SNEGSKA (reference sequence). In DNA, the CDR3 is TGCAGTGCTAAATCGTGGCCTAGCGGGGGGGGTGAGCAGTACTTC. Amino acid sequence: CSAKSWPSGGGEQYF.